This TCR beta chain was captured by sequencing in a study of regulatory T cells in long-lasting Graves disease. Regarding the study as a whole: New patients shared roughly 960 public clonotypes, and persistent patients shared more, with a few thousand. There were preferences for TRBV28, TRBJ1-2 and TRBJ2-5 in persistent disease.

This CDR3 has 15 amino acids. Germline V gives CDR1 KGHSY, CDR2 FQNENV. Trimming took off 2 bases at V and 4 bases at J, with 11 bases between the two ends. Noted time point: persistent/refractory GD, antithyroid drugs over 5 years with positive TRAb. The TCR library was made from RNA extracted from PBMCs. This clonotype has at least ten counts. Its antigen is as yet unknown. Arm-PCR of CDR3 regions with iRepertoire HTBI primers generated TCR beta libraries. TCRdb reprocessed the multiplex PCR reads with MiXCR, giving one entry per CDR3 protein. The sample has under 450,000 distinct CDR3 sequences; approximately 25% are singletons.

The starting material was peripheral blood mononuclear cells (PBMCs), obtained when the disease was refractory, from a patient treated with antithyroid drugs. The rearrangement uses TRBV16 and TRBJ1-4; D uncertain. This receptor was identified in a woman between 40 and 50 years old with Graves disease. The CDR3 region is CASSQGGPDNEKLFF. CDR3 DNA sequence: TGTGCCAGCAGCCAAGGAGGGCCAGATAATGAAAAACTGTTTTTT.